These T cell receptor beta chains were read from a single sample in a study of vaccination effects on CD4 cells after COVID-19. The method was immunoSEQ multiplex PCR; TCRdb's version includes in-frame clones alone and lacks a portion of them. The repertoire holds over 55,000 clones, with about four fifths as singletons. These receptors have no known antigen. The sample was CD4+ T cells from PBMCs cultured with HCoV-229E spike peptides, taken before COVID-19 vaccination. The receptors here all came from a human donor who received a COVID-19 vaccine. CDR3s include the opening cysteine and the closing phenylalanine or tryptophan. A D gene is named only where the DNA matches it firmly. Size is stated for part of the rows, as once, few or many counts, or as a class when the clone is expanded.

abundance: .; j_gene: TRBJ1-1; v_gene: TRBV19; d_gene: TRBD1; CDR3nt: TGTGCCAGTAGCGGACAGGGAGGCGAAGCTTTCTTT; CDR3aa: CASSGQGGEAFF
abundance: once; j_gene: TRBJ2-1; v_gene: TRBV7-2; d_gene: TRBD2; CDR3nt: TGTGCCAGCAGCTCTTCGACTAGCGGGCGGAGATATGAGCAGTTCTTC; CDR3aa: CASSSSTSGRRYEQFF
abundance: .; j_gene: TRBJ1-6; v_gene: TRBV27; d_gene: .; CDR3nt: TGTGCCAGCCGCCGGGGTTTCCCCTCGAGCTCCTATAATTCACCCCTCCACTTT; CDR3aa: CASRRGFPSSSYNSPLHF
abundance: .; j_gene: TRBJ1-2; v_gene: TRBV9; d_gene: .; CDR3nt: TGTGCCAGCAGCGTAGATCTAGGCTCTACTGGCTACACCTTC; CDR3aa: CASSVDLGSTGYTF
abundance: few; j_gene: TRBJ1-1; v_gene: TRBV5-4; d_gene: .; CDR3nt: TGTGCCAGCAGCCTCTATCAGGGTTCCGACCCTGACACTGAAGCTTTCTTT; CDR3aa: CASSLYQGSDPDTEAFF
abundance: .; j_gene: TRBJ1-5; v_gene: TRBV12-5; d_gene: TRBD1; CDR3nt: TGTGCTAGTGGTTTGGTACTAGGGACAGGGGGAAATCAGCCCCAGCATTTT; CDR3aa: CASGLVLGTGGNQPQHF
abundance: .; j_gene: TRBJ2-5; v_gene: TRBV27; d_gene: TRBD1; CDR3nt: TGTGCCAGCAGTTTACGAGGGGGCGGGTTGGAGACCCAGTACTTC; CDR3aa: CASSLRGGGLETQYF
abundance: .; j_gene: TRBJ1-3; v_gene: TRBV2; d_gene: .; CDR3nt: TGTGCCAGCAGTGACAGGACCTCTGGAAACACCATATATTTT; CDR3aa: CASSDRTSGNTIYF
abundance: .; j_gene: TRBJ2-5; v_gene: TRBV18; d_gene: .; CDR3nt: TGTGCCAGCTCACGCAACTGGCTAGGGGAGACCCAGTACTTC; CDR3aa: CASSRNWLGETQYF
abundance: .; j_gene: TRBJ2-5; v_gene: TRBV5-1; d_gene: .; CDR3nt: TGCGCCAGCAGACCGAGCTTGAGTGTGGAGACCCAGTACTTC; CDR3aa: CASRPSLSVETQYF
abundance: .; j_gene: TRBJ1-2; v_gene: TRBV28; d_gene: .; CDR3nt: TGTGCCAGCAGTTTTAGCGGGTCCTATGGCTACACCTTC; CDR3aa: CASSFSGSYGYTF
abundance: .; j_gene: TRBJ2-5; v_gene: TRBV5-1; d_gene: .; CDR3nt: TGCGCCAGCAGCGCCGGACTTTCCCAAGAGACCCAGTACTTC; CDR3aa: CASSAGLSQETQYF
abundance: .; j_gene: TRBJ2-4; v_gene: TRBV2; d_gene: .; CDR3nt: TGTGCCAGCAGTGATCAAGAAGGGGTGACGAACATTCAGTACTTC; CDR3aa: CASSDQEGVTNIQYF
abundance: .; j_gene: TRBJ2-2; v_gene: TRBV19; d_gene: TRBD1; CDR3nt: TGTGCCAGTACCGCAAATAGGGACAGGAACACCGGGGAGCTGTTTTTT; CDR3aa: CASTANRDRNTGELFF
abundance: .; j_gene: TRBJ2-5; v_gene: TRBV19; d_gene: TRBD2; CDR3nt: TGTGCCAGTAGTTCGACGACTAGCGGGGGTTTTAACTTC; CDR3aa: CASSSTTSGGFNF
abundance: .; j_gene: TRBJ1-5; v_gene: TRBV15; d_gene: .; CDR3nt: TGTGCCACCAGCAGAGATCTTGGCGATCAGCCCCAGCATTTT; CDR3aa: CATSRDLGDQPQHF